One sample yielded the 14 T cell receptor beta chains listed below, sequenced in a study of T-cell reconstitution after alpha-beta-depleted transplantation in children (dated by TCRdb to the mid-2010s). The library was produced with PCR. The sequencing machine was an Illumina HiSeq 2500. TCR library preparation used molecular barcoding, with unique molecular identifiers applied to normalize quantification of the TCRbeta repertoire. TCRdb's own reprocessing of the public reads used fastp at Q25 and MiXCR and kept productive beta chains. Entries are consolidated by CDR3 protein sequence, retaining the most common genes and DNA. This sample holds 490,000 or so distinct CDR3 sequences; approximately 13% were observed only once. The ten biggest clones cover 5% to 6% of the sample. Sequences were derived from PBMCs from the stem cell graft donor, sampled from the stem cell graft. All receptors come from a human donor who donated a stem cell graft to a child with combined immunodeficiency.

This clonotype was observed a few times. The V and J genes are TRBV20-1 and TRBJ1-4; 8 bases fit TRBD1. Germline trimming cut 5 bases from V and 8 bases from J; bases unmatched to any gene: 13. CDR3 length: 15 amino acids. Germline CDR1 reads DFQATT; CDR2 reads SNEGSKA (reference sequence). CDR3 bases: TGCAGTGCTCGTAGGACAGGGAGATTGTACGAAAAACTGTTTTTT. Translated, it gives CSARRTGRLYEKLFF.

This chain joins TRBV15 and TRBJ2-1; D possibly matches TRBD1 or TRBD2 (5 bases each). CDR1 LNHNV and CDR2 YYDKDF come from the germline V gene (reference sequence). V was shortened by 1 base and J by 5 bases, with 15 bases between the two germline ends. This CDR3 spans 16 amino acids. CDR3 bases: TGTGCCACCAGCAGAGCCTTGGGACGGAGAGACAATGAGCAGTTCTTC. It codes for CATSRALGRRDNEQFF.

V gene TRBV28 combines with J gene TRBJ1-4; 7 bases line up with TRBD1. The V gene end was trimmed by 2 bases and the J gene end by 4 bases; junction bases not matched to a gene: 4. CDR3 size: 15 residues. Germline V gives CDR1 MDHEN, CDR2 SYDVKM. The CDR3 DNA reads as TGTGCCAGCAGTTTAATAGGGGGCCTTAATGAAAAACTGTTTTTT. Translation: CASSLIGGLNEKLFF.

This CDR3 is CASRRDRGLDEQFF. CDR3 DNA sequence: TGTGCCAGCAGGAGGGACAGGGGGTTAGATGAGCAGTTCTTC. The genes are TRBV6-1 and TRBJ2-1, with TRBD1 identical over 11 bases. V was pared by 6 bases and J by 8 bases, with 6 bases of the junction left unmatched. Germline CDR1 MNHNS, CDR2 SASEGT. This CDR3 has 14 amino acids.

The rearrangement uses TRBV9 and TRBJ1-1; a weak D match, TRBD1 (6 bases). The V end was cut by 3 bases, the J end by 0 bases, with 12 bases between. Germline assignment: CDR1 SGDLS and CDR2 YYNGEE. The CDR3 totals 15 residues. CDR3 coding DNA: TGTGCCAGCAGCGGGTCAGGGGCCATGAACACTGAAGCTTTCTTT. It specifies CASSGSGAMNTEAFF.

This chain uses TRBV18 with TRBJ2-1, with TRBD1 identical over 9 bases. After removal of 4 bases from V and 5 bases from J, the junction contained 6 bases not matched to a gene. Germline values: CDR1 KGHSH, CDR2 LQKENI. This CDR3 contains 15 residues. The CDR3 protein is CASSRRDRAHNEQFF. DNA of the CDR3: TGTGCCAGCTCACGCCGGGACAGGGCCCACAATGAGCAGTTCTTC.

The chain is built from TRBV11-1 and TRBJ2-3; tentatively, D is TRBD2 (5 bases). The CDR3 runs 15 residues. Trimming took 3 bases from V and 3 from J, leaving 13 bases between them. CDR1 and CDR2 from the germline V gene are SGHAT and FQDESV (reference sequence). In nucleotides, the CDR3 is TGTGCCAGCAGCTTTGAGCGGACGGGGACAGATACGCAGTATTTT. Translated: CASSFERTGTDTQYF.

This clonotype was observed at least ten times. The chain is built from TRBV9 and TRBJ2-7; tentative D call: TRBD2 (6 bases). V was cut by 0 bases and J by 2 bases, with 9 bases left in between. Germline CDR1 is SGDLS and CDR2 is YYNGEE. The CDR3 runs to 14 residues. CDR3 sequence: CASSVDSGTYEQYF. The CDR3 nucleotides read TGTGCCAGCAGCGTAGATAGCGGCACCTACGAGCAGTACTTC.

CDR3 protein: CASSSWAGANYGYTF. Here the CDR3 DNA reads TGTGCCAGCAGTTCTTGGGCAGGGGCTAACTATGGCTACACCTTC. The chain uses TRBV12-3 or TRBV12-4 and TRBJ1-2, with D tentatively TRBD1 (6 bases). The ends were cut back, 4 bases at V and 0 bases at J, with 12 bases in the middle. The CDR3 consists of 15 residues.

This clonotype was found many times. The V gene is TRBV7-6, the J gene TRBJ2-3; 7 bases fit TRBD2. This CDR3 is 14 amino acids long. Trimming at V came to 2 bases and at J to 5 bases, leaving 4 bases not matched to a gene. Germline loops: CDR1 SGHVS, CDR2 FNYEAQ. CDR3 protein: CASSLTGGLDTQYF. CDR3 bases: TGTGCCAGCAGCTTAACGGGAGGATTAGATACGCAGTATTTT.

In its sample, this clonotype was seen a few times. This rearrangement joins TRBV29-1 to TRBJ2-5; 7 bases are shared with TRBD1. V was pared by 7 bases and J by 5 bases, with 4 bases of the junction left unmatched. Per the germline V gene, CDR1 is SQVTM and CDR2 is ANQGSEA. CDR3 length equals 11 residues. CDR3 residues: CSGRQGETQYF. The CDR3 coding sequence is TGCAGCGGTCGACAGGGCGAGACCCAGTACTTC.

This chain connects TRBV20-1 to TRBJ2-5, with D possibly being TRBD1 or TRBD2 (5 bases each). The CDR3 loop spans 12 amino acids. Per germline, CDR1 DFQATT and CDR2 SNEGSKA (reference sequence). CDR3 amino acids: CSTPGHQETQYF. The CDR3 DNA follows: TGCAGCACCCCGGGGCACCAAGAGACCCAGTACTTC.

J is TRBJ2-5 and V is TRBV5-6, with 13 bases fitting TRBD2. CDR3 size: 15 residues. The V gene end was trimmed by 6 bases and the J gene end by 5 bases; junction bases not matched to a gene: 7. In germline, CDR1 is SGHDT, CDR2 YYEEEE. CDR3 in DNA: TGTGCCAGCAACCCACTAGCGGGGGGGCAGGAGACCCAGTACTTC. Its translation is CASNPLAGGQETQYF.

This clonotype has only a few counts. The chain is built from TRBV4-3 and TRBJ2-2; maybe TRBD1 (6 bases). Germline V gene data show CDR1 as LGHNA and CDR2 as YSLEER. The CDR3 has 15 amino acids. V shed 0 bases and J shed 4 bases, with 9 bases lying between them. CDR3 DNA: TGCGCCAGCAGCCAAGATCGGGACACCACCGGGGAGCTGTTTTTT. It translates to CASSQDRDTTGELFF.